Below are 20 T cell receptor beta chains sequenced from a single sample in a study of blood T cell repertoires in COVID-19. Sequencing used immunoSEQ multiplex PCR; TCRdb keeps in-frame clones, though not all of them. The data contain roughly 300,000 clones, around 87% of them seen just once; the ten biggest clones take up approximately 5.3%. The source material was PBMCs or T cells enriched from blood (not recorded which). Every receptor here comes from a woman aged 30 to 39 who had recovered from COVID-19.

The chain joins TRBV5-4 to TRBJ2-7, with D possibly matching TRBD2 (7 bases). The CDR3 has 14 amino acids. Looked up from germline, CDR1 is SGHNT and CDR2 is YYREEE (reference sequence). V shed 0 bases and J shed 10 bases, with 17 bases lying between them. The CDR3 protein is CASSLEGGRRVQYF. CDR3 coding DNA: TGTGCCAGCAGCTTGGAGGGGGGGCGGAGGGTTCAGTACTTC.

The CDR3 sequence: CASSPSGDRDEQFF. The DNA for the CDR3 is TGTGCCAGCAGCCCTAGCGGGGATCGGGATGAGCAGTTCTTC. The chain couples TRBV7-3 to TRBJ2-1; 9 bases match TRBD2. The CDR3 runs 14 residues. The germline V gene encodes CDR1 SGHTA and CDR2 FQGTGA. Losses at the gene ends were 5 bases for V and 8 bases for J; bases not matched to a gene: 7. Together with reference TRBV7-3 and TRBJ2-1, the CDR3 gives the full variable domain: GAGVSQTPSNKVTEKGKYVELRCDPISGHTALYWYRQSLGQGPEFLIYFQGTGAADDSGLPNDRFFAVRPEGSVSTLKIQRTERGDSAVYLCASSPSGDRDEQFFGPGTRLTVL.

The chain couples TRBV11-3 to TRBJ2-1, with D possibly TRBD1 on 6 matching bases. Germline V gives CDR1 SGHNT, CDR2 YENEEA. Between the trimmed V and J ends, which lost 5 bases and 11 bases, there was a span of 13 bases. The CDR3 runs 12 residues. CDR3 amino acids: CASSPGTTQQFF. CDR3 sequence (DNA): TGTGCCAGCAGCCCAGGGACAACCCAGCAGTTCTTC.

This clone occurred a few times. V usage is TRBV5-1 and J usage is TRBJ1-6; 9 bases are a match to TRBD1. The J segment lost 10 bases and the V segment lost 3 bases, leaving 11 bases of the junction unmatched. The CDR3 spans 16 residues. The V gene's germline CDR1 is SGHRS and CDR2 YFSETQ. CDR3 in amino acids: CASSSYPGQGNSPLHF. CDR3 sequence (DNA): TGCGCCAGCAGCTCCTACCCGGGACAGGGTAACTCACCCCTCCACTTT.

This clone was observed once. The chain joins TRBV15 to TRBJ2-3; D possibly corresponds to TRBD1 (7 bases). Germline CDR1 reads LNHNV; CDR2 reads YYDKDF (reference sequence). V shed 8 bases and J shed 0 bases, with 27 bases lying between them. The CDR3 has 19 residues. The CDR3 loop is CATYSDPAPTGTSTDTQYF. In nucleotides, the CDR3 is TGTGCCACCTATTCGGATCCTGCCCCGACAGGGACTAGCACAGATACGCAGTATTTT.

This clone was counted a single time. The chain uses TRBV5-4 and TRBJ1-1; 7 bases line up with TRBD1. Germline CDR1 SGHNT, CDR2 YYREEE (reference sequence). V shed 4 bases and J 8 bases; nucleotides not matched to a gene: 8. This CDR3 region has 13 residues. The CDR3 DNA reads TGTGCCAGCAGCCCAGACAGGGTCTCCGAAGCTTTCTTT. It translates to CASSPDRVSEAFF.

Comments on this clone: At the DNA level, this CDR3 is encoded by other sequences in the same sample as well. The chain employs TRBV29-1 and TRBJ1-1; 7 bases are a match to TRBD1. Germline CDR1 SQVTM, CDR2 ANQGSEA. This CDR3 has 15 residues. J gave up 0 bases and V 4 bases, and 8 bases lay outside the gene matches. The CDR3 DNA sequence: TGCAGCGTTGGACAGGGTTGGGGTATGAACACTGAAGCTTTCTTT. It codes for CSVGQGWGMNTEAFF.

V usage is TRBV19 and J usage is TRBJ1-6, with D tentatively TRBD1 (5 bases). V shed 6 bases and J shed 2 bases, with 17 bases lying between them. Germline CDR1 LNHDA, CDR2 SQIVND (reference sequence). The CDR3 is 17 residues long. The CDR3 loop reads CASSKGLLRTYNSPLHF. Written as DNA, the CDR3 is TGTGCCAGTAGCAAGGGACTGTTAAGGACCTATAATTCACCCCTCCACTTT.

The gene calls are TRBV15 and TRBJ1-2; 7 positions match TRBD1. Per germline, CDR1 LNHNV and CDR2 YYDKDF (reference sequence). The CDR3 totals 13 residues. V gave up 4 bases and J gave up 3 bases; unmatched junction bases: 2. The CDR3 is CATSTDRDYGYTF. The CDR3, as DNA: TGTGCCACCAGCACAGACAGGGACTATGGCTACACCTTC.

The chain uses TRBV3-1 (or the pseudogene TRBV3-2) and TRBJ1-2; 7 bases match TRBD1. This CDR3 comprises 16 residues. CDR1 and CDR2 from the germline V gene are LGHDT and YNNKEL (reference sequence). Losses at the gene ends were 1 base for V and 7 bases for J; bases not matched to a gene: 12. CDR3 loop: CASSQGSRQGVSGYTF. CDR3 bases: TGTGCCAGCAGCCAAGGTAGTAGGCAGGGGGTTTCTGGCTACACCTTC.

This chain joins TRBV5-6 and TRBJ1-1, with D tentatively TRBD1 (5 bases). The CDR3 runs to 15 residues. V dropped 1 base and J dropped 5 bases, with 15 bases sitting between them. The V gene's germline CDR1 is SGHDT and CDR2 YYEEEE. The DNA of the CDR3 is TGTGCCAGCAGCTTGTACGGGGGGAGGGTAACTGAAGCTTTCTTT. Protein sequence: CASSLYGGRVTEAFF.

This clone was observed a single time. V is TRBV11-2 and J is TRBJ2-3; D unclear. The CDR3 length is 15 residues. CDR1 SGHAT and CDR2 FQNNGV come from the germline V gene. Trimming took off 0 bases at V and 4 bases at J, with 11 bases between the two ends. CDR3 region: CASSLDYWSADTQYF. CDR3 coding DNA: TGTGCCAGCAGCTTAGATTATTGGAGCGCAGATACGCAGTATTTT.

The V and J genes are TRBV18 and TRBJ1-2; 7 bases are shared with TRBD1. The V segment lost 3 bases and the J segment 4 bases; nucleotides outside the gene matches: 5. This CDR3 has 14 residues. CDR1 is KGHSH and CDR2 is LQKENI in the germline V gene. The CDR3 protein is CASSPRRDSYGYTF. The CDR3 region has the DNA TGTGCCAGCTCACCCCGCCGGGACAGCTATGGCTACACCTTC.

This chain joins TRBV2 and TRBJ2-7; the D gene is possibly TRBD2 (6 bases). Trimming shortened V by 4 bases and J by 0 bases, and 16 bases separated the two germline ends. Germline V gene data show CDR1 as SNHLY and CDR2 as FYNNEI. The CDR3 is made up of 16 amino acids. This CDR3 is CASSGPGAGFSYEQYF. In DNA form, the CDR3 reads TGTGCCAGCAGTGGGCCTGGGGCGGGGTTCTCCTACGAGCAGTACTTC.

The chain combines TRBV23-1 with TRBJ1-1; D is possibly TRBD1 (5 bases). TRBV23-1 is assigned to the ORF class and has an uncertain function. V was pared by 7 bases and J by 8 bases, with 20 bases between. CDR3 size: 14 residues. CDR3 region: CASIHRPTVPEAFF. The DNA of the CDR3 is TGCGCCAGCATTCACCGACCGACAGTTCCCGAAGCTTTCTTT.

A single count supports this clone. The CDR3 nucleotides read TGTGCCAGCAGCTTAGCCCTAGCGGGGGGGGCAGATACGCAGTATTTT. Translating it yields CASSLALAGGADTQYF. V is TRBV11-2 and J is TRBJ2-3; 12 bases fit TRBD2. The V gene's germline CDR1 is SGHAT and CDR2 FQNNGV. V lost 1 base, J lost 4 bases, and 3 bases stayed unmatched. There are 16 residues in the CDR3.

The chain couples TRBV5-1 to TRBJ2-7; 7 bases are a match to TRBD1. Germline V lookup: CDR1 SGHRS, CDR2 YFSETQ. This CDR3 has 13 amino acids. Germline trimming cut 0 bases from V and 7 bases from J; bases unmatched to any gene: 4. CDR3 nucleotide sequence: TGCGCCAGCAGCTTGGTACAGGGGTGGGAGCAGTACTTC. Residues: CASSLVQGWEQYF.

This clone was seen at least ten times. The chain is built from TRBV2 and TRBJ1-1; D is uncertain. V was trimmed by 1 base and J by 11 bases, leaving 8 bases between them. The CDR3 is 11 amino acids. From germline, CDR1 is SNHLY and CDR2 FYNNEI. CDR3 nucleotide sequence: TGTGCCAGCAGTGAAGAACCCCGGGCTTTCTTT. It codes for CASSEEPRAFF.

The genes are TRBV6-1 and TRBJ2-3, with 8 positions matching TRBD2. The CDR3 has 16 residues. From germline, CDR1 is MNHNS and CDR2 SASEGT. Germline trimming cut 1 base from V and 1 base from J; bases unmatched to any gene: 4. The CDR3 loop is CASSEGSAGGTDTQYF. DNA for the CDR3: TGTGCCAGCAGTGAAGGATCAGCGGGGGGCACAGATACGCAGTATTTT.

The CDR3 protein is CASSGQGPYEQYF. The CDR3 nucleotides read TGTGCCAGCAGCGGACAGGGACCCTACGAGCAGTACTTC. The chain carries TRBV7-9 and TRBJ2-7; 8 nucleotides agree with TRBD1. CDR3 length equals 13 residues. Trimming at V came to 5 bases and at J to 2 bases, leaving 2 bases not matched to a gene. CDR1 is SEHNR and CDR2 is FQNEAQ in the germline V gene (reference sequence).